This T cell receptor (beta chain) is drawn from a study of T-cell memory formation after mild COVID-19. In this sample, this clonotype turned up many times. The antigen remains unidentified. Findings of the study overall: Later expanders leaned CD4+, whereas day 15 to 85 contracting clones were balanced CD4/CD8.

TCRdb reprocessed the 5' RACE reads via MiXCR and lists one record per CDR3 protein. The profile shows just over 350,000 distinct CDR3 sequences, approximately 14% of them singletons. This CDR3 region has 14 residues. V lost 5 bases, J lost 3 bases, and 6 bases stayed unmatched. Germline CDR1 is SEHNR and CDR2 is FQNEAQ (reference sequence). V usage is TRBV7-9 and J usage is TRBJ1-1; 7 bases fit TRBD1. Sequences were obtained from PBMCs or a T cell subset sorted from them (not recorded which). The source of this sequence is a man aged 18 to 30 who had mild COVID-19 (a few samples of this study predate the infection). Cell type and time point are not known. The CDR3 is CASSPGQVYTEAFF. The CDR3 nucleotides read TGTGCCAGCAGCCCCGGACAGGTGTACACTGAAGCTTTCTTT. Full variable domain (remainder filled in from reference TRBV7-9 and TRBJ1-1): DTGVSQNPRHKITKRGQNVTFRCDPISEHNRLYWYRQTLGQGPEFLTYFQNEAQLEKSRLLSDRFSAERPKGSFSTLEIQRTEQGDSAMYLCASSPGQVYTEAFFGQGTRLTVV.